Given below is one TCR beta chain in context. Its antigen is still unknown. This entry is derived from a study of CD8 T cells in Susac syndrome. Study outcomes and limitations: As acknowledged by the study, its TCR sequencing and HLA analysis included a relatively small number of individuals.

The CDR3 is 15 residues long. J gave up 2 bases and V 5 bases, and 7 bases lay outside the gene matches. CDR1 and CDR2 from the germline V gene are SGHAT and FQDESV (reference sequence). Sequencing of TCR beta was undertaken in CD8+ and CD4+ T cells derived from blood. In contrast to the negatively isolated CD8+ and CD4+ T cells, TEMRA cells were FACS-enriched. The RNA input was roughly 0.45 to 1 ug, and it was reverse transcribed with random hexamers. Amplification of TCR beta CDR3 spanned 54 Vbeta and 13 Jbeta via immunoSEQ multiplex PCR. TCRdb redid the calling of the immunoSEQ multiplex PCR reads with MiXCR, one entry per CDR3 protein. Of 180,000 or so distinct CDR3 sequences in the sample, 85% to 95% are singletons; the top ten hold 0.085% to 0.11%.

V usage is TRBV11-1 and J usage is TRBJ1-1; the match to TRBD1 covers 8 bases. The specimen sequenced was CD4+ T cells from PBMCs. This TCR was recovered from a human donor in good health. CDR3 protein: CASSLSGGRNTEAFF. The CDR3, as DNA: TGTGCCAGCAGCCTCTCAGGGGGCAGAAACACTGAAGCTTTCTTT. The full variable domain, rest sourced from reference TRBV11-1 and TRBJ1-1, is EAEVAQSPRYKITEKSQAVAFWCDPISGHATLYWYRQILGQGPELLVQFQDESVVDDSQLPKDRFSAERLKGVDSTLKIQPAELGDSAMYLCASSLSGGRNTEAFFGQGTRLTVV.